This T cell receptor (beta chain) was captured in a study of STAT5B mutations in CD4+ large granular lymphocyte leukemia. Clones were sequenced by immunoSEQ multiplex PCR, and TCRdb holds only the in-frame ones, with some missing. The sample records some 30,000 clones, roughly 80% being singletons. CDR1 and CDR2 (germline): LNHDA, SQIVND (reference sequence). This CDR3 is built from 13 residues. The junction had 4 bases not matched to a gene; V was cut back by 7 bases and J by 4 bases. Input material: CD4+ T cells from blood buffy coats. V usage is TRBV19 and J usage is TRBJ2-1; 7 bases align to TRBD2. The clonotype was recovered from a human donor in good health. The CDR3 coding sequence is TGTGCCAGTATGGCTAGCGGATACAATGAGCAGTTCTTC. Its protein is CASMASGYNEQFF.